This T cell receptor (beta chain) was found in a study of T cell responses to AZD1222 COVID-19 vaccine. Libraries were prepared by immunoSEQ multiplex PCR; TCRdb keeps only in-frame clonotypes and omits some of them. The table has about 140,000 clones, around 90% seen once; the top ten hold roughly 3%. The count of this clone is one. The germline gives CDR1 GTSNPN, CDR2 SVGIG (reference sequence). This CDR3 comprises 13 residues. V lost 5 bases and J lost 0, with 5 bases in between. The clonotype comes from an adult in good health. The gene calls are TRBV30 and TRBJ2-6; D unresolved. The sequencing used peripheral blood, collected on day 0 of AZD1222 vaccination. The CDR3 DNA follows: TGTGCCTGGGAGACCTCTGGGGCCAACGTCCTGACTTTC. It encodes CAWETSGANVLTF. Based on the CDR3 plus reference TRBV30 and TRBJ2-6, the full variable domain is SQTIHQWPATLVQPVGSPLSLECTVEGTSNPNLYWYRQAAGRGLQLLFYSVGIGQISSEVPQNLSASRPQDRQFILSSKKLLLSDSGFYLCAWETSGANVLTFGAGSRLTVL.